The 32 T cell receptor beta chains below were found in one sample sequenced in a study of blood T cells in healthy people across ages (dated by TCRdb to between 2015 and 2016). The library was made by 5' RACE. These reads were obtained on an Illumina HiSeq 2500. A second PCR of roughly 6 to 11 cycles was performed with a sample-barcoded 5' primer and a J-beta primer mix. TCRdb handled the public reads itself, with Q25 trimming in fastp and clone calling in MiXCR, and kept productive beta chains. CDR3 protein duplicates are merged, each entry listing the most common genes and DNA. A total of about a million distinct CDR3 sequences appear in this sample, 51% of them only once. About 21% of the sample goes to the ten largest clones. Source material: blood. All receptors derive from a woman aged 55-69 years in good health.

The genes are TRBV5-6 and TRBJ1-2; no clear D. Germline V gene data show CDR1 as SGHDT and CDR2 as YYEEEE. Between the trimmed V and J ends, which lost 4 bases and 7 bases, there was a span of 8 bases. The CDR3 runs 11 residues. CDR3 loop: CASSTVSGYTF. The CDR3 region has the DNA TGTGCCAGCAGCACCGTTTCTGGCTACACCTTC. The entire variable domain, with the rest obtained from reference TRBV5-6 and TRBJ1-2, is as follows: DAGVTQSPTHLIKTRGQQVTLRCSPKSGHDTVSWYQQALGQGPQFIFQYYEEEERQRGNFPDRFSGHQFPNYSSELNVNALLLGDSALYLCASSTVSGYTFGSGTRLTVV.

The chain joins TRBV2 to TRBJ2-7, with 7 nucleotides matching TRBD1. The germline V gene has CDR1 SNHLY and CDR2 FYNNEI. The junction had 7 bases not matched to a gene; V was cut back by 8 bases and J by 3 bases. The CDR3 sequence is 13 residues long. This chain's CDR3 is CASQGEYGYEQYF. DNA for the CDR3: TGTGCCAGCCAGGGGGAGTACGGCTACGAGCAGTACTTC.

This clonotype has just a few counts. The rearrangement joins TRBV29-1 to TRBJ2-7; 8 bases match TRBD2. Trimming cost V 4 bases and J 6 bases; bases outside gene matches: 5. There are 12 residues in the CDR3. Germline V gene lookup returns CDR1 SQVTM and CDR2 ANQGSEA. CDR3 protein: CSVALADSEQYF. The CDR3, as DNA: TGCAGCGTTGCACTAGCGGACAGCGAGCAGTACTTC.

The chain employs TRBV6-5 and TRBJ2-5; D may match TRBD1 or TRBD2 (6 bases each). Deletions cut 2 bases from V and 4 bases from J, with 17 bases between. The germline gives CDR1 MNHEY, CDR2 SVGAGI. The CDR3 has 16 amino acids. CDR3 DNA sequence: TGTGCCAGCAGTTACGGATCGGGGGCCCGGGGAGAGACCCAGTACTTC. As protein: CASSYGSGARGETQYF.

This chain connects TRBV20-1 to TRBJ2-7, with TRBD2 identical over 8 bases. The J call could be wrong; TRBJ2-5 is a better fit for the DNA end. This CDR3 has 17 amino acids. Germline CDR1 DFQATT, CDR2 SNEGSKA (reference sequence). The CDR3 reads CSASGKRSGSRGETQYF. The CDR3 nucleotides read TGCAGTGCCTCCGGAAAGAGGAGCGGGAGCCGGGGAGAGACCCAGTACTTC.

This clonotype showed up just a few times. This chain uses TRBV6-2 or TRBV6-3 with TRBJ1-1; 8 bases line up with TRBD1. The V gene's germline CDR1 is MNHEY and CDR2 SVGEGT. The V segment lost 6 bases and the J segment 7 bases; nucleotides outside the gene matches: 7. CDR3 size: 13 residues. The CDR3 region is CASRLGQGVEAFF. The CDR3 bases are TGTGCCAGCAGACTTGGACAGGGCGTTGAAGCTTTCTTT.

The rearrangement joins TRBV7-9 to TRBJ2-3; 8 bases map to TRBD2. The V and J ends lost 5 bases and 5 bases, in that order; junction bases with no gene match: 6. Germline CDR1 SEHNR, CDR2 FQNEAQ (reference sequence). The CDR3 sequence is 14 residues long. The DNA of the CDR3 is TGTGCCAGCAGCCGCGGGAGCGGGGGAGATACGCAGTATTTT. This gives the protein CASSRGSGGDTQYF.

This clonotype came up a few times. The V and J genes are TRBV20-1 and TRBJ2-1; 9 bases align to TRBD2. The V and J ends lost 2 bases and 3 bases, in that order; junction bases with no gene match: 5. CDR1 and CDR2 from the germline V gene are DFQATT and SNEGSKA (reference sequence). The CDR3 is 15 residues long. CDR3 coding DNA: TGCAGTGCTAGATTTAGCGGGAGCGGCTACAATGAGCAGTTCTTC. This encodes CSARFSGSGYNEQFF.

In this sample, this clonotype turned up a few times. This chain links TRBV12-5 with TRBJ2-3; D gene unclear. The CDR3 extends over 16 amino acids. The V and J ends lost 2 bases and 3 bases respectively, with 15 bases between them. Germline assignment: CDR1 LGHNT and CDR2 FRNRAP. The chain's CDR3 is CASGLIVNSRTDTQYF. The CDR3 nucleotides read TGTGCTAGTGGTTTGATTGTGAACAGCAGGACAGATACGCAGTATTTT. Supplemented by reference TRBV12-5 and TRBJ2-3, the full variable domain reads DARVTQTPRHKVTEMGQEVTMRCQPILGHNTVFWYRQTMMQGLELLAYFRNRAPLDDSGMPKDRFSAEMPDATLATLKIQPSEPRDSAVYFCASGLIVNSRTDTQYFGPGTRLTVL.

This clonotype was recorded only once. The CDR3 DNA reads TGTGCCAGCAGTGAACCAGGGGGACTAGCGGGACTCACAGATACGCAGTATTTT. Encoded protein: CASSEPGGLAGLTDTQYF. This rearrangement joins TRBV25-1 to TRBJ2-3, with TRBD2 identical over 13 bases. The germline gives CDR1 MGHDK, CDR2 SYGVNS. V lost 2 bases and J lost 2; bases outside the gene matches: 7. CDR3 length: 18 residues.

The V and J genes are TRBV20-1 and TRBJ2-1; maybe TRBD2 (6 bases). V was cut by 3 bases and J by 0 bases, with 15 bases left in between. Germline values: CDR1 DFQATT, CDR2 SNEGSKA (reference sequence). CDR3 length: 16 residues. The CDR3 DNA reads TGCAGTGCTAGGAGTAGCGGTGGAAGCTCCTACAATGAGCAGTTCTTC. Translated: CSARSSGGSSYNEQFF.

In its sample, this clonotype was seen a few times. The genes are TRBV12-3 or TRBV12-4 and TRBJ2-5; D is perhaps TRBD1 (6 bases). The CDR3 is 14 residues long. Deletions cut 7 bases from V and 5 bases from J, with 17 bases between. CDR3 region: CASTPQGRRETQYF. DNA for the CDR3: TGTGCCAGCACACCCCAGGGGAGAAGGGAGACCCAGTACTTC.

This chain joins TRBV11-2 and TRBJ2-3, with a possible D match to TRBD2 (6 bases). Trimming took off 5 bases at V and 5 bases at J, with 20 bases between the two ends. The germline V gene has CDR1 SGHAT and CDR2 FQNNGV. The CDR3 has 16 amino acids. The CDR3 reads CASSPTDGGRRDTQYF. CDR3 sequence (DNA): TGTGCCAGCAGCCCCACCGACGGTGGGAGGAGAGATACGCAGTATTTT.

The chain joins TRBV6-5 to TRBJ2-1; 13 nucleotides agree with TRBD2. Germline CDR1 and CDR2: MNHEY and SVGAGI. Losses at the gene ends were 5 bases for V and 8 bases for J; bases not matched to a gene: 9. The CDR3 runs 16 residues. CDR3 loop: CASSRTTSGRADEQFF. CDR3 DNA: TGTGCCAGCAGTCGTACAACTAGCGGGAGGGCCGATGAGCAGTTCTTC.

This rearrangement joins TRBV15 to TRBJ2-1; D remains ambiguous. This CDR3 has 14 amino acids. V was shortened by 3 bases and J by 4 bases, with 10 bases between the two germline ends. Per germline, CDR1 LNHNV and CDR2 YYDKDF (reference sequence). The CDR3 reads CATSRGSFYNEQFF. The CDR3 region has the DNA TGTGCCACCAGCAGGGGGTCTTTTTACAATGAGCAGTTCTTC.

This chain links TRBV15 with TRBJ2-4; perhaps TRBD2 as D (7 bases). This CDR3 comprises 16 residues. Germline V gives CDR1 LNHNV, CDR2 YYDKDF (reference sequence). The V and J ends lost 8 bases and 1 base respectively, with 18 bases between them. The CDR3 here is CATARGTQGAKNIQYF. The CDR3 DNA follows: TGTGCCACCGCGCGGGGGACCCAGGGGGCCAAAAACATTCAGTACTTC.

This clonotype came up a few times. This chain joins TRBV7-2 and TRBJ2-5, with D maybe TRBD2 (6 bases). Trimming removed 6 bases at V and 4 bases at J, with 15 bases between. Germline V gene sequence: CDR1 SGHTA, CDR2 FQGNSA. This CDR3 contains 14 residues. The CDR3 DNA follows: TGTGCCAGCAGTCAAGGGCTCGGGGGAGAGACCCAGTACTTC. It codes for CASSQGLGGETQYF.

V and J are TRBV10-3 and TRBJ1-2; tentatively, D is TRBD1 (5 bases). The CDR3 contains 16 residues. V was cut by 3 bases and J by 0 bases, with 14 bases left in between. The germline V gene encodes CDR1 ENHRY and CDR2 SYGVKD. Here the CDR3 reads CAISELTEQPNYGYTF. The CDR3 DNA reads as TGTGCCATCAGTGAATTGACAGAACAGCCTAACTATGGCTACACCTTC.

V is TRBV27 and J is TRBJ1-1, with D possibly being TRBD1 (6 bases). The V gene lost 0 bases and the J gene lost 7 bases, with 15 bases spanning the gap. Germline lookup yields CDR1 MNHEY and CDR2 SMNVEV (reference sequence). CDR3 length: 15 residues. The CDR3 nucleotides are TGTGCCAGCAGTTTATCCCCGGGGGGGCTAATTGAAGCTTTCTTT. Translated: CASSLSPGGLIEAFF.

This chain uses TRBV27 with TRBJ2-5; tentative D call: TRBD1 (6 bases). Near its end, the DNA agrees better with TRBJ2-7, so the J call may be wrong. The CDR3 runs to 13 residues. CDR1 MNHEY and CDR2 SMNVEV come from the germline V gene (reference sequence). In DNA, the CDR3 is TGTGCCACCGCCACGACAGGTTACTACGAGCAGTACTTC. It is translated as CATATTGYYEQYF.

This clonotype appeared a few times. This rearrangement joins TRBV6-2 or TRBV6-3 to TRBJ2-5; possibly TRBD1 for D (6 bases). Germline V gives CDR1 MNHEY, CDR2 SVGEGT. V was pared by 2 bases and J by 3 bases, with 16 bases between. CDR3 size: 16 residues. Written as DNA, the CDR3 is TGTGCCAGCAGTTACGGAAGGGGGATATATGAAGAGACCCAGTACTTC. It encodes CASSYGRGIYEETQYF.

A remark on this clonotype: At one end the junction does not follow the germline gene, possibly because of a read error. The gene calls are TRBV7-9 and TRBJ2-6; a possible D gene is TRBD1 (6 bases). The CDR3 loop spans 13 amino acids. CDR1 is SEHNR, CDR2 FQNEAQ, per germline (reference sequence). CDR3 amino acids: CGSRGTGANVLTF. In nucleotides, the CDR3 is TGTGGCAGCAGGGGAACTGGGGCCAACGTCCTGACTTTC. Filled out from reference TRBV7-9 and TRBJ2-6, the complete variable domain reads DTGVSQNPRHKITKRGQNVTFRCDPISEHNRLYWYRQTLGQGPEFLTYFQNEAQLEKSRLLSDRFSAERPKGSFSTLEIQRTEQGDSAMYLCGSRGTGANVLTFGAGSRLTVL.

The chain combines TRBV11-2 with TRBJ2-5; no definite D call. Germline values: CDR1 SGHAT, CDR2 FQNNGV. There are 13 residues in the CDR3. V was trimmed by 3 bases and J by 5 bases, leaving 10 bases between them. The CDR3 sequence: CASSFIPRETQYF. The CDR3 nucleotides are TGTGCCAGCAGCTTTATCCCGAGGGAGACCCAGTACTTC.

This clonotype was picked up a small number of times. V and J are TRBV27 and TRBJ2-3; D call uncertain. The germline V gene encodes CDR1 MNHEY and CDR2 SMNVEV (reference sequence). V lost 2 bases and J lost 4, with 10 bases in between. This CDR3 has 14 residues. CDR3 region: CASSLRRTADTQYF. CDR3 nucleotide sequence: TGTGCCAGCAGTTTACGTCGTACCGCAGATACGCAGTATTTT.

The chain has TRBV20-1 and TRBJ2-1; TRBD2 matches 10 bases. The germline V gene encodes CDR1 DFQATT and CDR2 SNEGSKA (reference sequence). This CDR3 is built from 15 residues. J gave up 8 bases and V 7 bases, and 14 bases lay outside the gene matches. In nucleotides, the CDR3 is TGCAGTGAACCGGACGCTAGCGGGAGAATGGATGAGCAGTTCTTC. This codes for CSEPDASGRMDEQFF.

The chain is built from TRBV10-1 and TRBJ2-3; D is uncertain. Germline loops: CDR1 WNHNN, CDR2 SYGVQD (reference sequence). V was shortened by 6 bases and J by 0 bases, with 13 bases between the two germline ends. The CDR3 runs to 15 residues. The CDR3 is CASSEAQRSTDTQYF. CDR3 sequence (DNA): TGCGCCAGCAGCGAGGCTCAACGAAGCACAGATACGCAGTATTTT.

The chain carries TRBV20-1 and TRBJ2-4, with 10 bases fitting TRBD2. CDR1 and CDR2 from the germline V gene are DFQATT and SNEGSKA (reference sequence). This CDR3 comprises 15 residues. The junction had 9 bases not matched to a gene; V was cut back by 7 bases and J by 3 bases. CDR3: CSVPPAGGGKNIQYF. The CDR3 region has the DNA TGCAGTGTCCCCCCAGCGGGAGGGGGCAAAAACATTCAGTACTTC.

The chain couples TRBV5-4 to TRBJ1-6; 10 positions match TRBD1. This CDR3 has 17 residues. V trimming: 1 base; J trimming: 10 bases; junction bases outside the gene matches: 11. CDR1 is SGHNT and CDR2 is YYREEE in the germline V gene (reference sequence). This CDR3 is CASSLWDRGIEWSPLHF. CDR3 nucleotides: TGTGCCAGCAGCTTGTGGGACAGGGGAATTGAGTGGTCACCCCTCCACTTT.

This clonotype turned up a few times. This chain joins TRBV20-1 and TRBJ2-4; D remains unclear. The V end was cut by 6 bases, the J end by 0 bases, with 15 bases between. CDR1 is DFQATT, CDR2 SNEGSKA, per germline (reference sequence). This CDR3 spans 15 amino acids. Here the CDR3 DNA reads TGCAGTGCAACTTTAGCCGCCGGAGCCAAAAACATTCAGTACTTC. This sequence encodes CSATLAAGAKNIQYF.

This sequence joins TRBV7-8 and TRBJ2-1, with 7 bases identical to TRBD1. V trimming: 4 bases; J trimming: 6 bases; junction bases outside the gene matches: 9. This CDR3 region has 15 residues. Per the germline V gene, CDR1 is SGHVS and CDR2 is FQNEAQ. The CDR3: CASSSDRVPSNEQFF. The DNA for the CDR3 is TGTGCCAGCAGCTCCGACAGGGTCCCGAGCAATGAGCAGTTCTTC.

The gene calls are TRBV13 and TRBJ2-1; D possibly corresponds to TRBD2 (7 bases). The CDR3 runs to 15 residues. Looked up from germline, CDR1 is PRHDT and CDR2 is FYEKMQ (reference sequence). V was pared by 8 bases and J by 4 bases, with 18 bases between. The CDR3 here is CASRGGGRLYNEQFF. The CDR3 nucleotides read TGTGCCAGCCGAGGGGGGGGGCGGTTATACAATGAGCAGTTCTTC.

This sequence joins TRBV28 and TRBJ2-4; 9 bases are shared with TRBD2. The J call is doubtful: the DNA matches TRBJ2-7 better. Germline V gene sequence: CDR1 MDHEN, CDR2 SYDVKM. The CDR3 runs 15 residues. The CDR3 bases are TGTGCCAGCAGTTCCCTTGGACTAGCGAACTACGAGCAGTACTTC. This encodes CASSSLGLANYEQYF.